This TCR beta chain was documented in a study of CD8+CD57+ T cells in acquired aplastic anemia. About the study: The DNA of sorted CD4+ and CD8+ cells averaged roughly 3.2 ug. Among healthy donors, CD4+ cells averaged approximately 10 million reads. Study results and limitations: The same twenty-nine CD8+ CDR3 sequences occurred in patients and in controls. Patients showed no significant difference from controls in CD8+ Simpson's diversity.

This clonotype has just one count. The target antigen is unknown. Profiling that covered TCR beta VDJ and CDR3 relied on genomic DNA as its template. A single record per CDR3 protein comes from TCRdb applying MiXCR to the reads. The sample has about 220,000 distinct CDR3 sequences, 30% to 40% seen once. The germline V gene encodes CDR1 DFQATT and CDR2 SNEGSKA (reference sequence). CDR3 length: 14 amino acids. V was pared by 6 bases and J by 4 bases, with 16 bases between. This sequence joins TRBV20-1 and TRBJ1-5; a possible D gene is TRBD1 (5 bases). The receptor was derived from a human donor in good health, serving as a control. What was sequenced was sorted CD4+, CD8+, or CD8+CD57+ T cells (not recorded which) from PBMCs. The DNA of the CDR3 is TGCAGTGCCAGCAGCGGGGGATGGAATCAGCCCCAGCATTTT. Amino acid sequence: CSASSGGWNQPQHF.